The clone carrying this TCR beta chain was seen ten or more times. The antigen is undetermined. The V gene's germline CDR1 is SGHAT and CDR2 FQNNGV. The V end was cut by 5 bases, the J end by 4 bases, with 15 bases between. The CDR3 spans 15 residues. This record belongs to a study of metastatic and nonmetastatic thyroid tumors. Across the whole study: Repertoires from malignant and benign thyroid patients were compared across blood and tumor or nodule tissue.

Thyroid surgery took place with no prior treatment in any patient. Broader study findings: The study reportedly found significantly higher TCR beta diversity in malignant thyroid tumors than benign nodules, in blood and tumor.

Per the study methods: A papillary thyroid cancer distant-metastasis classifier was built from CDR3 differences across clinicopathological groups. TCRdb re-clonotyped the PCR reads through MiXCR. The authors' filters were not applied to this entry. Among tens of thousands of clones listed, 15% to 20% were seen once. The TCR originated in a female donor with papillary thyroid cancer or a benign thyroid nodule (not recorded which). Some clones in this sample may be carry-over from other donors' samples. The chain has TRBV11-2 and TRBJ2-1; D may be TRBD1 or TRBD2 (6 bases each). The sample comprised blood. The CDR3 protein is CASSPGAGEYNEQFF. CDR3 sequence (DNA): TGTGCCAGCAGCCCGGGGGCTGGGGAGTACAATGAGCAGTTCTTC.